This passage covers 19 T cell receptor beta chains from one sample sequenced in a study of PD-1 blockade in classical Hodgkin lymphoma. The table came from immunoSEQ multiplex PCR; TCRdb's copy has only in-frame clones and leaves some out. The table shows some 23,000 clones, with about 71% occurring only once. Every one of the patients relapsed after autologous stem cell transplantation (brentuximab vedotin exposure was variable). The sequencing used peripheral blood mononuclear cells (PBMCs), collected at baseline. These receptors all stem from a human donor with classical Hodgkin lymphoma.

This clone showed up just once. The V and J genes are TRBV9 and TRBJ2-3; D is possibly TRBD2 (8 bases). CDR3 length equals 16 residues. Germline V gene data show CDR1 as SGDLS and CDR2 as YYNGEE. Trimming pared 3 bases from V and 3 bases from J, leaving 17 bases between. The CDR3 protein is CASSEQQGTRTDTQYF. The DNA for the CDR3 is TGTGCCAGCAGCGAACAACAGGGGACTAGGACAGATACGCAGTATTTT.

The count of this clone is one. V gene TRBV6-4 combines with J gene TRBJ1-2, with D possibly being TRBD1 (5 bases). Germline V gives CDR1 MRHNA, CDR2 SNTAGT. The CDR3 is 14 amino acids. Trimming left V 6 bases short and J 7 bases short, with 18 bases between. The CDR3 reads CASRQEPGLGGYTF. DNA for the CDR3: TGTGCCAGCAGACAGGAACCCGGGCTAGGTGGCTACACCTTC.

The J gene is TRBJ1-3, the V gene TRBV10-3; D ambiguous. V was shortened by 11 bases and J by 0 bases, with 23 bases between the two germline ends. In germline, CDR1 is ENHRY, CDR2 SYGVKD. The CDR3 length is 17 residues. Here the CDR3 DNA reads TGTGCCTCCGCCGACCCGCCGGCAGGACGCTCTGGAAACACCATATATTTT. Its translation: CASADPPAGRSGNTIYF.

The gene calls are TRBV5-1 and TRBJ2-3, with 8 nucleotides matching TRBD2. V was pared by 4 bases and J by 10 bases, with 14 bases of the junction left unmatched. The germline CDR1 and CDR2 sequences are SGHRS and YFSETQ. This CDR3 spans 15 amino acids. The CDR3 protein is CASSPVERGIRAQYF. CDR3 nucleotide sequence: TGCGCCAGCAGCCCCGTGGAGCGGGGGATCCGAGCGCAGTATTTT.

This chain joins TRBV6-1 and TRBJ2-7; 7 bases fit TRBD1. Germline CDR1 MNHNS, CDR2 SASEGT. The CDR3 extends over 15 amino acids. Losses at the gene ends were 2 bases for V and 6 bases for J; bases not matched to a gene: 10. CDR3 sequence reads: CASSEIRAGGREQYV. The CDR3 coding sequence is TGTGCCAGCAGTGAAATTAGGGCAGGGGGACGCGAGCAGTACGTC.

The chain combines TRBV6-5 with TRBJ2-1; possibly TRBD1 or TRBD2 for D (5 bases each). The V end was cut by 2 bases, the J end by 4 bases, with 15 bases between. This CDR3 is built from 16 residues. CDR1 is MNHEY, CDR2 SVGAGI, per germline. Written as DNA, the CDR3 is TGTGCCAGCAGTTACACGCCCGGGACGATTTACAATGAGCAGTTCTTC. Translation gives CASSYTPGTIYNEQFF.

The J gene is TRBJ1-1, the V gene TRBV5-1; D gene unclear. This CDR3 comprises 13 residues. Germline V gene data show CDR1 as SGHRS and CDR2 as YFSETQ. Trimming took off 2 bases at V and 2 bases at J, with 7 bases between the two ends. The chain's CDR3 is CASSFNYNTEAFF. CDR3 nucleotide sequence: TGCGCCAGCAGCTTTAATTATAACACTGAAGCTTTCTTT. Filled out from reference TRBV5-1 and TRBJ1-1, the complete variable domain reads KAGVTQTPRYLIKTRGQQVTLSCSPISGHRSVSWYQQTPGQGLQFLFEYFSETQRNKGNFPGRFSGRQFSNSRSEMNVSTLELGDSALYLCASSFNYNTEAFFGQGTRLTVV.

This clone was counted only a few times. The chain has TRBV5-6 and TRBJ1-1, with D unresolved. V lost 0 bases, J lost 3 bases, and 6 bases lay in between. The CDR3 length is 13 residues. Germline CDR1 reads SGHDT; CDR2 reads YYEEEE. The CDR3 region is CASSLEQYTEAFF. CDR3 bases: TGTGCCAGCAGCTTGGAACAGTACACTGAAGCTTTCTTT.

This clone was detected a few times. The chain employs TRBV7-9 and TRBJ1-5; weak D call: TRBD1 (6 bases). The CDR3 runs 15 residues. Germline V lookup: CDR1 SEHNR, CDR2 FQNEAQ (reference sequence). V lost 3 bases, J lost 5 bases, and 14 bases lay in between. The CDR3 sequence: CASSFGQGTHQPQHF. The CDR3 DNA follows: TGTGCCAGCAGCTTTGGCCAGGGGACACATCAGCCCCAGCATTTT.

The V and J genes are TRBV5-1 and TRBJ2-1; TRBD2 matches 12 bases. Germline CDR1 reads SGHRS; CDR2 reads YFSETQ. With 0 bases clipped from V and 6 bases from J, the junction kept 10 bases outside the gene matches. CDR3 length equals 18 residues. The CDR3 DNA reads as TGCGCCAGCAGCTTGGAAGCTAGCGGGGGGGCCTCGATCAATGAGCAGTTCTTC. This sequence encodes CASSLEASGGASINEQFF.

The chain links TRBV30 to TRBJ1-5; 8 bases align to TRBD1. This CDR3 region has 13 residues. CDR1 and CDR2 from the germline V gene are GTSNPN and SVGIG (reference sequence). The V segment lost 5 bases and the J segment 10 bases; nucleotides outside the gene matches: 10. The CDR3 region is CAWALFQGAPQHF. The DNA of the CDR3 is TGTGCCTGGGCTTTATTCCAGGGGGCACCCCAGCATTTT.

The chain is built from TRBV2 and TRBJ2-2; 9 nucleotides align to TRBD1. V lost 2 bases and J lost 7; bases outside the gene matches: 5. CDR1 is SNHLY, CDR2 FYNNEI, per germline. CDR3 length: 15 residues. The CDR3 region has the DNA TGTGCCAGCAGTGAACAGGGGACAGGGAACGGGGAGCTGTTTTTT. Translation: CASSEQGTGNGELFF.

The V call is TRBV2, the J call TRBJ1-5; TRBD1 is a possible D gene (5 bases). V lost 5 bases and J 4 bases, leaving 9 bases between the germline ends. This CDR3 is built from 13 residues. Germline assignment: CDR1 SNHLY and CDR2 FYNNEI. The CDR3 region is CASSSEGNQPQHF. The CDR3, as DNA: TGTGCCAGCAGTTCGGAGGGGAATCAGCCCCAGCATTTT.

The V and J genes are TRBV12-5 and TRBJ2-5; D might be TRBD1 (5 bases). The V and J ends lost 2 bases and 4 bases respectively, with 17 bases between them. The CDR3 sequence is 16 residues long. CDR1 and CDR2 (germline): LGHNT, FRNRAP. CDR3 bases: TGTGCTAGTGGTTTGTGGGCCGGAAGGGGTCGAGAGACCCAGTACTTC. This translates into CASGLWAGRGRETQYF. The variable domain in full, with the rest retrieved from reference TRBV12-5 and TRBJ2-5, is DARVTQTPRHKVTEMGQEVTMRCQPILGHNTVFWYRQTMMQGLELLAYFRNRAPLDDSGMPKDRFSAEMPDATLATLKIQPSEPRDSAVYFCASGLWAGRGRETQYFGPGTRLLVL.

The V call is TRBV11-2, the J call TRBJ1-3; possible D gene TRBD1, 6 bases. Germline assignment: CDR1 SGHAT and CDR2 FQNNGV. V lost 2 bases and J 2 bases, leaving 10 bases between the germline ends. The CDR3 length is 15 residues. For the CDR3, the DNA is TGTGCCAGCAGCTTAAGACAGGTTCCTGGAAACACCATATATTTT. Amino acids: CASSLRQVPGNTIYF.

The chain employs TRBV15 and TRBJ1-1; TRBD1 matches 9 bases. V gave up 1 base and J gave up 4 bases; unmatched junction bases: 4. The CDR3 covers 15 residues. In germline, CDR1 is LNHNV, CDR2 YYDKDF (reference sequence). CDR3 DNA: TGTGCCACCAGCAGAGCCGGGACAGGGCGCACTGAAGCTTTCTTT. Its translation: CATSRAGTGRTEAFF. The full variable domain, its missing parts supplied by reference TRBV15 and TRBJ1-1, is DAMVIQNPRYQVTQFGKPVTLSCSQTLNHNVMYWYQQKSSQAPKLLFHYYDKDFNNEADTPDNFQSRRPNTSFCFLDIRSPGLGDTAMYLCATSRAGTGRTEAFFGQGTRLTVV.

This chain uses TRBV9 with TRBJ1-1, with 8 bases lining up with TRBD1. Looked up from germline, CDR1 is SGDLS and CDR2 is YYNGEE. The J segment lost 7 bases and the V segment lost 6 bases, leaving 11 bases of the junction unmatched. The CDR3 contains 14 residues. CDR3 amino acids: CASTGPDRVSEAFF. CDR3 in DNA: TGTGCCAGCACTGGACCGGACAGGGTCAGTGAAGCTTTCTTT.

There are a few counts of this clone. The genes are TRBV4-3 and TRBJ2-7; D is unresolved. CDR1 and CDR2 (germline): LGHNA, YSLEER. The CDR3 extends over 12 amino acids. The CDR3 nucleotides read TGCGCCAGCAGCCAAGACGAACAGATTCCTCTCGTC. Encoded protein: CASSQDEQIPLV.

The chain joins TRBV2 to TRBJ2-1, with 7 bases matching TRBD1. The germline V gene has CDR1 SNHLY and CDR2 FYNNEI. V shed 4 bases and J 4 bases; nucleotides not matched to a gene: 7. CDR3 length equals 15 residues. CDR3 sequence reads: CASSVTGVGYNEQFF. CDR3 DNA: TGTGCCAGCAGTGTAACAGGGGTCGGGTACAATGAGCAGTTCTTC.